The 9 T cell receptor beta chains reported below all come from one sample, sequenced in a study of OX40 agonist ivuxolimab in advanced cancers. Generated by immunoSEQ multiplex PCR, the TCRdb table keeps only in-frame clones and is missing some. In the table there are about 25,000 clones, approximately 80% of which are singletons. The sample consisted of CD4+ or CD8+ T cells sorted from blood, taken in a trial of the OX40 agonist ivuxolimab. The source of these receptors is an adult with an advanced solid tumor such as melanoma, head and neck, liver or kidney cancer.

For this clone: This CDR3 is also generated by other DNA sequences in the sample. The V call is TRBV5-1, the J call TRBJ2-5; TRBD2 agrees at 8 bases. Losses at the gene ends were 5 bases for V and 4 bases for J; bases not matched to a gene: 7. CDR1 SGHRS and CDR2 YFSETQ come from the germline V gene. The CDR3 length is 14 residues. CDR3 residues: CASRPGLAGETQYF. The CDR3 DNA follows: TGCGCCAGCAGGCCGGGGCTAGCGGGAGAGACCCAGTACTTC.

As regards this clone: This sample includes further DNA sequences coding for the same CDR3. This chain joins TRBV14 and TRBJ2-7; D gene unclear. This CDR3 comprises 14 residues. CDR1 and CDR2 (germline): SGHDN, FVKESK. V gave up 4 bases and J gave up 2 bases, with 12 bases separating them. CDR3 loop: CASSRPLPPYEQYF. In nucleotides, the CDR3 is TGTGCCAGCAGCCGACCCTTACCACCCTACGAGCAGTACTTC. Full variable domain (missing parts from reference TRBV14 and TRBJ2-7): EAGVTQFPSHSVIEKGQTVTLRCDPISGHDNLYWYRRVMGKEIKFLLHFVKESKQDESGMPNNRFLAERTGGTYSTLKVQPAELEDSGVYFCASSRPLPPYEQYFGPGTRLTVT.

The V gene is TRBV27, the J gene TRBJ2-2; 7 bases are a match to TRBD1. Germline V gene sequence: CDR1 MNHEY, CDR2 SMNVEV (reference sequence). CDR3 length: 13 residues. The trim removed 5 bases at V and 6 bases at J, leaving 3 bases unmatched. The DNA of the CDR3 is TGTGCCAGCAGTACAGGGGCCCCCGGGGAGCTGTTTTTT. Translated, it gives CASSTGAPGELFF.

This rearrangement joins TRBV7-2 to TRBJ1-2, with 7 bases matching TRBD1. The CDR3 is made up of 14 amino acids. With V trimmed by 1 base and J by 8 bases, 7 bases remained unmatched. Germline V lookup: CDR1 SGHTA, CDR2 FQGNSA. DNA for the CDR3: TGTGCCAGCAGCTTAGGTGACAGGGCACGCGGCTACACCTTC. This gives the protein CASSLGDRARGYTF.

The chain has TRBV11-2 and TRBJ1-1; TRBD1 might be the D (6 bases). CDR3 length: 13 amino acids. Germline CDR1 and CDR2: SGHAT and FQNNGV. The V and J ends lost 1 base and 10 bases respectively, with 13 bases between them. The CDR3 loop reads CASSLVWVGGAFF. The CDR3 DNA follows: TGTGCCAGCAGCTTAGTGTGGGTAGGGGGAGCTTTCTTT.

This chain links TRBV10-3 with TRBJ2-1, with D possibly being TRBD1 (7 bases). The CDR3 spans 15 residues. CDR1 and CDR2 from the germline V gene are ENHRY and SYGVKD. V was pared by 2 bases and J by 6 bases, with 14 bases between. CDR3 bases: TGTGCCATCAGTGAGGGGTCAGGGGGGTTCAATGAGCAGTTCTTC. Protein sequence: CAISEGSGGFNEQFF.

The rearrangement joins TRBV2 to TRBJ2-3, with 8 bases identical to TRBD2. V trimming: 8 bases; J trimming: 3 bases; junction bases outside the gene matches: 7. This CDR3 is built from 14 residues. Germline V gene sequence: CDR1 SNHLY, CDR2 FYNNEI. In nucleotides, the CDR3 is TGTGCCAGCGGTCCCAGCGGGGGAACAGATACGCAGTATTTT. Protein product: CASGPSGGTDTQYF.

This chain links TRBV9 with TRBJ1-2, with 9 bases matching TRBD1. This CDR3 comprises 16 residues. Germline trimming cut 3 bases from V and 4 bases from J; bases unmatched to any gene: 10. The germline V gene has CDR1 SGDLS and CDR2 YYNGEE. The CDR3 DNA reads as TGTGCCAGCAGCGCCCGAAACAGGGGGCATGTCTATGGCTACACCTTC. Protein: CASSARNRGHVYGYTF. The whole variable domain, filled in from reference TRBV9 and TRBJ1-2, reads DSGVTQTPKHLITATGQRVTLRCSPRSGDLSVYWYQQSLDQGLQFLIQYYNGEERAKGNILERFSAQQFPDLHSELNLSSLELGDSALYFCASSARNRGHVYGYTFGSGTRLTVV.

V usage is TRBV18 and J usage is TRBJ2-1, with D tentatively TRBD2 (6 bases). This CDR3 is built from 15 residues. The V end lost 5 bases, the J end lost 1 base, and 12 bases lay between the germline ends. Germline V gene lookup returns CDR1 KGHSH and CDR2 LQKENI. The chain's CDR3 is CASSSVGGSYNEQFF. The CDR3 coding sequence is TGTGCCAGCTCATCGGTGGGGGGTTCCTACAATGAGCAGTTCTTC.